These 21 T cell receptor beta chains share one sample of origin, sequenced in a study of shared clonotypes between healthy human individuals (dated by TCRdb to the early 2020s). Library generation was performed with the immunoSEQ multiplex PCR assay. Held by TCRdb, this immuneACCESS table contains in-frame sequences only and omits some clones. Under half of the omission traces to an unresolved V gene where checked; the cause of the rest is unknown. In this sample the table shows about a million clones, roughly 77% of which occur a single time. The ten biggest clones cover 0.89% of the sample. Material: memory CD4+ T cells from PBMCs. The cell subset or site label for this specimen denotes: CD45RA-negative fraction. These receptors all stem from a man younger than 30 in good health. Some clones in this sample may be carry-over from other donors' samples.

This clone has a single count. This chain connects TRBV18 to TRBJ1-4, with D uncertain. With 3 bases removed from V and 7 bases from J, the gap between germline ends came to 9 bases. CDR1 and CDR2 (germline): KGHSH, LQKENI. The CDR3 loop spans 13 amino acids. In nucleotides, the CDR3 is TGTGCCAGCTCACCCCGAGACACTGAAAAACTGTTTTTT. Amino acid sequence: CASSPRDTEKLFF.

This chain links TRBV4-2 with TRBJ2-7, with TRBD2 matching 7 bases. This CDR3 has 15 residues. Germline V gene lookup returns CDR1 LGHNA and CDR2 YNFKEQ. V lost 1 base, J lost 2 bases, and 5 bases stayed unmatched. DNA of the CDR3: TGTGCCAGCAGCCAAGGCGGGCGGGAGACCTACGAGCAGTACTTC. Its protein is CASSQGGRETYEQYF.

The chain recombines TRBV10-3 with TRBJ1-2; D gene ambiguous. The V and J ends lost 6 bases and 1 base respectively, with 15 bases between them. The CDR3 totals 15 residues. Germline V gene sequence: CDR1 ENHRY, CDR2 SYGVKD. The CDR3 DNA is TGTGCCATCAGAAGGACGATCACGGATAACTATGGCTACACCTTC. Protein product: CAIRRTITDNYGYTF.

The V and J genes are TRBV7-6 and TRBJ2-7; D is unresolved. The germline V gene has CDR1 SGHVS and CDR2 FNYEAQ. Trimming shortened V by 1 base and J by 3 bases, and 22 bases separated the two germline ends. The CDR3 is 18 residues long. The DNA of the CDR3 is TGTGCCAGCAGCTTAGTACAAAAGGGTTCTCTCGGAGACTACGAGCAGTACTTC. It yields the protein CASSLVQKGSLGDYEQYF.

A word on this clone: The sample holds other DNA sequences that translate to the same CDR3. CDR3 nucleotides: TGTGCCAGCAGCTTACGGGCAGATACGCAGTATTTT. Translated: CASSLRADTQYF. The chain links TRBV7-2 to TRBJ2-3; no reliable D call. V shed 2 bases and J shed 4 bases, with 4 bases lying between them. The CDR3 sequence is 12 residues long. Germline-derived CDR1 and CDR2 are SGHTA and FQGNSA. The full variable domain, rest sourced from reference TRBV7-2 and TRBJ2-3, is GAGVSQSPSNKVTEKGKDVELRCDPISGHTALYWYRQSLGQGLEFLIYFQGNSAPDKSGLPSDRFSAERTGGSVSTLTIQRTQQEDSAVYLCASSLRADTQYFGPGTRLTVL.

DNA of the CDR3: TGCGCCAGCAGCTTAAGAGAAGGTCCAGATACGCAGTATTTT. Translated: CASSLREGPDTQYF. The chain links TRBV5-1 to TRBJ2-3; no reliable D call. V was pared by 2 bases and J by 4 bases, with 11 bases between. The CDR3 covers 14 residues. Germline CDR1 is SGHRS and CDR2 is YFSETQ.

The chain has TRBV12-2 and TRBJ2-2; no DNA check was done on the table's D call, TRBD2. TRBV12-2 is a listed pseudogene. The CDR3 has 17 residues. The chain's CDR3 is CASRRPGLAGNTGELFF. Written as DNA, the CDR3 is TGTGCAAGTCGCCGGCCGGGACTAGCGGGAAACACCGGGGAGCTGTTTTTT.

This clone was seen just once. The chain combines TRBV5-1 with TRBJ2-7, with TRBD2 identical over 7 bases. The CDR3 is 15 amino acids. V shed 3 bases, J shed 3 bases, and the junction held 9 bases outside the gene matches. Per the germline V gene, CDR1 is SGHRS and CDR2 is YFSETQ. Here the CDR3 reads CASSSGGSGDYEQYF. DNA of the CDR3: TGCGCCAGCAGCTCTGGCGGGAGCGGAGACTACGAGCAGTACTTC.

The chain links TRBV15 to TRBJ2-2, with no clear D. CDR1 and CDR2 (germline): LNHNV, YYDKDF (reference sequence). The CDR3 consists of 12 residues. Trimming pared 3 bases from V and 8 bases from J, leaving 7 bases between. CDR3 sequence (DNA): TGTGCCACCAGCAGGGTGGTGGGGGAGCTGTTTTTT. It is translated as CATSRVVGELFF.

This clone occurred once. This chain connects TRBV15 to TRBJ1-1; a weak D match, TRBD1 (6 bases). Germline V gene lookup returns CDR1 LNHNV and CDR2 YYDKDF (reference sequence). The CDR3 length is 13 residues. V was cut by 5 bases and J by 6 bases, with 13 bases left in between. CDR3 sequence (DNA): TGTGCCACCAGCTTACGACAGGAGTCTGAAGCTTTCTTT. It specifies CATSLRQESEAFF.

The rearrangement joins TRBV15 to TRBJ1-4; no firm D call. V gave up 1 base and J gave up 0 bases, with 3 bases separating them. Germline V CDR1 and CDR2: LNHNV, YYDKDF (reference sequence). CDR3 length equals 14 residues. The CDR3 loop is CATSRGTTNEKLFF. The CDR3 nucleotides are TGTGCCACCAGCAGAGGAACAACTAATGAAAAACTGTTTTTT.

The chain recombines TRBV7-2 with TRBJ2-7, with 12 bases matching TRBD2. CDR1 and CDR2 (germline): SGHTA, FQGNSA. The CDR3 has 16 residues. Trimming cost V 5 bases and J 3 bases; bases outside gene matches: 8. The CDR3 sequence: CASSEMGLAGSYEQYF. CDR3 nucleotides: TGTGCCAGCAGCGAAATGGGACTAGCGGGTAGCTACGAGCAGTACTTC. Full variable domain (remainder filled in from reference TRBV7-2 and TRBJ2-7): GAGVSQSPSNKVTEKGKDVELRCDPISGHTALYWYRQSLGQGLEFLIYFQGNSAPDKSGLPSDRFSAERTGGSVSTLTIQRTQQEDSAVYLCASSEMGLAGSYEQYFGPGTRLTVT.

Concerning this clone itself: A much larger clone differs from this one at a single base, so this may be a read error. Other DNA variants within this sample encode the same CDR3. CDR3 sequence (DNA): TGTGCCAGCAGGACAGGTTATGGCTACACCTTC. It yields the protein CASRTGYGYTF. This chain joins TRBV6-1 and TRBJ1-2, with a tentative D call TRBD1 (6 bases). Germline V gives CDR1 MNHNS, CDR2 SASEGT. The ends were cut back, 6 bases at V and 5 bases at J, with 7 bases in the middle. The CDR3 length is 11 residues.

The genes are TRBV2 and TRBJ2-7; D unclear. The germline CDR1 and CDR2 sequences are SNHLY and FYNNEI. This CDR3 has 12 residues. The V end was cut by 5 bases, the J end by 3 bases, with 8 bases between. The CDR3 spells CASSTEDYEQYF. CDR3 sequence (DNA): TGTGCCAGCAGTACTGAAGACTACGAGCAGTACTTC.

This chain joins TRBV5-6 and TRBJ2-1; 12 bases fit TRBD2. Losses at the gene ends were 0 bases for V and 6 bases for J; bases not matched to a gene: 4. This CDR3 region has 16 residues. Per germline, CDR1 SGHDT and CDR2 YYEEEE. CDR3: CASSLGGLAGINEQFF. CDR3 coding DNA: TGTGCCAGCAGCTTGGGCGGACTAGCGGGGATCAATGAGCAGTTCTTC.

The gene calls are TRBV6-4 and TRBJ2-2; D may match TRBD1 or TRBD2 (6 bases each). CDR1 and CDR2 from the germline V gene are MRHNA and SNTAGT. Deletions cut 0 bases from V and 4 bases from J, with 27 bases between. The CDR3 loop spans 21 amino acids. The chain's CDR3 is CASSDSTRFYWGARATGELFF. In DNA form, the CDR3 reads TGTGCCAGCAGTGACTCGACCAGGTTTTATTGGGGGGCGCGGGCCACCGGGGAGCTGTTTTTT.

V usage is TRBV5-1 and J usage is TRBJ1-1; a weak D match, TRBD1 (5 bases). Trimming left V 4 bases short and J 1 base short, with 14 bases between. The CDR3 is 15 amino acids. CDR1 and CDR2 (germline): SGHRS, YFSETQ. The CDR3 coding sequence is TGCGCCAGCAGCCCGAAAACGACAGAGAACACTGAAGCTTTCTTT. As protein: CASSPKTTENTEAFF.

The rearrangement uses TRBV6-5 and TRBJ1-3; D call uncertain. Germline V gene data show CDR1 as MNHEY and CDR2 as SVGAGI. The CDR3 spans 15 residues. Trimming took off 2 bases at V and 0 bases at J, with 8 bases between the two ends. The CDR3 reads CASSYGRSSGNTIYF. CDR3 in DNA: TGTGCCAGCAGTTACGGGCGGTCCTCTGGAAACACCATATATTTT.

This chain connects TRBV28 to TRBJ2-3, with TRBD2 matching 8 bases. Germline V gives CDR1 MDHEN, CDR2 SYDVKM. The CDR3 runs 16 residues. After removal of 2 bases from V and 0 bases from J, the junction contained 4 bases not matched to a gene. The CDR3 reads CASSLTGTRSTDTQYF. The CDR3 DNA reads TGTGCCAGCAGTTTAACCGGGACTAGGAGCACAGATACGCAGTATTTT.

The V call is TRBV5-1, the J call TRBJ2-3; no clear D. Germline V gives CDR1 SGHRS, CDR2 YFSETQ. V was pared by 1 base and J by 0 bases, with 9 bases between. There are 15 residues in the CDR3. In DNA, the CDR3 is TGCGCCAGCAGCTTGTTTAAAGCTAGCACAGATACGCAGTATTTT. Its protein product is CASSLFKASTDTQYF.

This clone was detected once. The chain uses TRBV28 and TRBJ2-7; D is undetermined. V lost 2 bases, J lost 0 bases, and 8 bases lay in between. CDR1 and CDR2 from the germline V gene are MDHEN and SYDVKM. CDR3 length equals 14 residues. The CDR3 sequence: CASSLPQASYEQYF. DNA for the CDR3: TGTGCCAGCAGTTTACCCCAGGCCTCCTACGAGCAGTACTTC.